The rows below give T cell receptor beta chains drawn from one sample of a study of blood T cell repertoires in COVID-19. Measured with immunoSEQ multiplex PCR; TCRdb has only the in-frame clones, and not every one. The profile shows some 120,000 clones, about nine tenths of them singletons. The sequenced sample was peripheral blood. The receptors shown here come from a human donor with active COVID-19. The donor label of this sample is uncertain. Both conserved end residues are part of each CDR3. Each record gives: J gene, D gene, V gene, clone size, CDR3 protein, CDR3 DNA. The D gene is left open where the match is weak. A row's size may be missing; if present it is once, few, many or a size class.

j_gene: TRBJ1-2; d_gene: TRBD1; v_gene: TRBV19; abundance: .; CDR3aa: CASSIGGDSHGYTF; CDR3nt: TGTGCCAGTAGTATAGGAGGGGACAGCCATGGCTACACCTTC
j_gene: TRBJ1-6; d_gene: TRBD1; v_gene: TRBV4-2; abundance: .; CDR3aa: CASSQDWGQGGWLSSPLHF; CDR3nt: TGTGCCAGCAGCCAAGATTGGGGACAGGGAGGTTGGTTAAGTTCACCCCTCCACTTT
j_gene: TRBJ2-3; d_gene: .; v_gene: TRBV4-2; abundance: .; CDR3aa: CASSRSPGLITDTQYF; CDR3nt: TGTGCCAGCAGCCGCAGCCCGGGACTCATCACAGATACGCAGTATTTT
j_gene: TRBJ1-2; d_gene: .; v_gene: TRBV3-1/TRBV3-2; abundance: .; CDR3aa: CASSLWGPYGYTF; CDR3nt: TGTGCCAGCAGCCTTTGGGGGCCTTATGGCTACACCTTC
j_gene: TRBJ1-1; d_gene: TRBD1; v_gene: TRBV5-6; abundance: .; CDR3aa: CASSLAGTGGTEAFF; CDR3nt: TGTGCCAGCAGCTTGGCCGGGACAGGGGGCACTGAAGCTTTCTTT
j_gene: TRBJ1-5; d_gene: TRBD1; v_gene: TRBV14; abundance: .; CDR3aa: CASSQDIGRGDSNQPQHF; CDR3nt: TGTGCCAGCAGCCAAGATATTGGCAGGGGGGATAGCAATCAGCCCCAGCATTTT
j_gene: TRBJ1-4; d_gene: TRBD1; v_gene: TRBV6-5; abundance: .; CDR3aa: CASRTGGREKLFF; CDR3nt: TGTGCCAGCAGGACAGGGGGCAGGGAAAAACTGTTTTTT
j_gene: TRBJ1-2; d_gene: .; v_gene: TRBV19; abundance: .; CDR3aa: CASMGTPTLYGYTF; CDR3nt: TGTGCCAGTATGGGCACACCAACCCTCTATGGCTACACCTTC
j_gene: TRBJ2-2; d_gene: TRBD2; v_gene: TRBV11-2; abundance: .; CDR3aa: CASSSWTSGGDGELFF; CDR3nt: TGTGCCAGCAGCTCTTGGACTAGCGGGGGGGACGGGGAGCTGTTTTTT
j_gene: TRBJ2-5; d_gene: .; v_gene: TRBV11-2; abundance: .; CDR3aa: CASSLGTGRGTQYF; CDR3nt: TGTGCCAGCAGCTTAGGTACGGGAAGAGGAACCCAGTACTTC
j_gene: TRBJ2-1; d_gene: .; v_gene: TRBV5-1; abundance: .; CDR3aa: CASREASSYNEQFF; CDR3nt: TGCGCCAGCAGGGAGGCGAGCTCCTACAATGAGCAGTTCTTC
j_gene: TRBJ2-2; d_gene: TRBD1; v_gene: TRBV24-1; abundance: once; CDR3aa: CATSDLPGTGPGELFF; CDR3nt: TGTGCCACCAGTGATTTGCCCGGGACAGGTCCCGGGGAGCTGTTTTTT
j_gene: TRBJ2-2; d_gene: TRBD2; v_gene: TRBV19; abundance: .; CDR3aa: CASSPERGVAGELFF; CDR3nt: TGTGCCAGCTCCCCCGAGCGGGGGGTGGCCGGGGAGCTGTTTTTT
j_gene: TRBJ1-5; d_gene: .; v_gene: TRBV7-2; abundance: .; CDR3aa: CASRVGGAGNQPQHF; CDR3nt: TGTGCCAGCAGGGTAGGGGGGGCTGGGAATCAGCCCCAGCATTTT
j_gene: TRBJ1-2; d_gene: .; v_gene: TRBV5-1; abundance: .; CDR3aa: CASSLATMRGAGYTF; CDR3nt: TGCGCCAGCAGCTTGGCCACGATGCGGGGAGCTGGCTACACCTTC
j_gene: TRBJ1-2; d_gene: .; v_gene: TRBV3-1/TRBV3-2; abundance: .; CDR3aa: CASSQDVSEGAGGYTF; CDR3nt: TGTGCCAGCAGCCAAGATGTATCGGAGGGAGCAGGAGGCTACACCTTC
j_gene: TRBJ1-6; d_gene: .; v_gene: TRBV3-1/TRBV3-2; abundance: .; CDR3aa: CASSPLRTANNSPLHF; CDR3nt: TGTGCCAGCAGCCCACTCCGGACAGCTAATAATTCACCCCTCCACTTT
j_gene: TRBJ1-2; d_gene: TRBD1; v_gene: TRBV9; abundance: .; CDR3aa: CASSPSGGNYGYTF; CDR3nt: TGTGCCAGCAGCCCGTCAGGGGGTAACTATGGCTACACCTTC
j_gene: TRBJ2-1; d_gene: TRBD2; v_gene: TRBV7-2; abundance: .; CDR3aa: CASSSLLATGPNEQFF; CDR3nt: TGTGCCAGCAGCTCCCTACTAGCGACCGGCCCCAATGAGCAGTTCTTC
j_gene: TRBJ2-4; d_gene: .; v_gene: TRBV3-1/TRBV3-2; abundance: .; CDR3aa: CASSPVAGNIQYF; CDR3nt: TGTGCCAGCAGCCCAGTAGCCGGCAACATTCAGTACTTC
j_gene: TRBJ2-2; d_gene: TRBD1; v_gene: TRBV4-3; abundance: .; CDR3aa: CASSRGMLRQGAFGELFF; CDR3nt: TGCGCCAGCAGTCGAGGCATGCTGCGACAGGGGGCTTTCGGGGAGCTGTTTTTT
j_gene: TRBJ2-3; d_gene: TRBD2; v_gene: TRBV14; abundance: .; CDR3aa: CASSHRIAGGLDTQYF; CDR3nt: TGTGCCAGCAGCCACCGAATAGCGGGGGGCTTAGATACGCAGTATTTT
j_gene: TRBJ1-2; d_gene: TRBD1; v_gene: TRBV19; abundance: .; CDR3aa: CASTGQGDGYTF; CDR3nt: TGTGCCAGCACGGGACAGGGAGATGGCTACACCTTC
j_gene: TRBJ1-1; d_gene: TRBD1; v_gene: TRBV7-9; abundance: .; CDR3aa: CATGLQGPSTEAFF; CDR3nt: TGTGCCACGGGTTTACAGGGGCCAAGCACTGAAGCTTTCTTT
j_gene: TRBJ2-1; d_gene: .; v_gene: TRBV12-3/TRBV12-4; abundance: once; CDR3aa: CASRASSGEQFF; CDR3nt: TGTGCCAGCAGGGCGTCTTCAGGCGAGCAGTTCTTC
j_gene: TRBJ1-5; d_gene: .; v_gene: TRBV7-2; abundance: .; CDR3aa: CASSISRDQPQHF; CDR3nt: TGTGCCAGCAGCATAAGCAGGGATCAGCCCCAGCATTTT
j_gene: TRBJ1-6; d_gene: .; v_gene: TRBV20-1; abundance: .; CDR3aa: CSASPQANNSPLHF; CDR3nt: TGCAGTGCTAGTCCCCAGGCGAATAATTCACCCCTCCACTTT
j_gene: TRBJ1-5; d_gene: .; v_gene: TRBV5-1; abundance: .; CDR3aa: CASSLGVSNQPQHF; CDR3nt: TGCGCCAGCAGCTTGGGAGTTTCCAATCAGCCCCAGCATTTT
j_gene: TRBJ1-2; d_gene: TRBD1; v_gene: TRBV7-2; abundance: .; CDR3aa: CASSPGTGYNYGYTF; CDR3nt: TGTGCCAGCAGCCCCGGGACAGGGTATAACTATGGCTACACCTTC
j_gene: TRBJ1-2; d_gene: .; v_gene: TRBV15; abundance: .; CDR3aa: CATSRAPRDYGYTF; CDR3nt: TGTGCCACCAGCAGAGCACCGAGGGACTATGGCTACACCTTC
j_gene: TRBJ2-1; d_gene: .; v_gene: TRBV18; abundance: .; CDR3aa: CASSVVVPNEQFF; CDR3nt: TGTGCCAGCTCGGTTGTAGTGCCCAATGAGCAGTTCTTC
j_gene: TRBJ2-3; d_gene: TRBD1; v_gene: TRBV9; abundance: .; CDR3aa: CASSGAGTGGGPSTDTQYF; CDR3nt: TGTGCCAGCAGCGGTGCCGGGACAGGGGGCGGTCCTAGCACAGATACGCAGTATTTT
j_gene: TRBJ2-6; d_gene: .; v_gene: TRBV9; abundance: .; CDR3aa: CASSYGLAGGASGANVLTF; CDR3nt: TGTGCCAGCAGCTATGGGCTGGCGGGTGGAGCGTCTGGGGCCAACGTCCTGACTTTC
j_gene: TRBJ2-3; d_gene: TRBD1; v_gene: TRBV9; abundance: .; CDR3aa: CASSNIQGAGTDTQYF; CDR3nt: TGTGCCAGCAGCAACATACAGGGGGCGGGCACAGATACGCAGTATTTT
j_gene: TRBJ2-3; d_gene: TRBD2; v_gene: TRBV6-2/TRBV6-3; abundance: .; CDR3aa: CASSAGTNTDTQYF; CDR3nt: TGTGCCAGCAGCGCCGGGACTAACACAGATACGCAGTATTTT
j_gene: TRBJ2-5; d_gene: TRBD1; v_gene: TRBV7-6; abundance: .; CDR3aa: CASSTPGQPQETQYF; CDR3nt: TGTGCCAGCAGCACACCGGGACAGCCCCAGGAGACCCAGTACTTC
j_gene: TRBJ2-7; d_gene: TRBD1; v_gene: TRBV19; abundance: .; CDR3aa: CASSIRGQGGEQYF; CDR3nt: TGTGCCAGTAGTATACGTGGACAGGGTGGGGAGCAGTACTTC
j_gene: TRBJ2-2; d_gene: TRBD2; v_gene: TRBV9; abundance: .; CDR3aa: CASSVGPPQRGGPGELFF; CDR3nt: TGTGCCAGCAGCGTCGGTCCCCCCCAGCGGGGGGGCCCCGGGGAGCTGTTTTTT
j_gene: TRBJ1-3; d_gene: .; v_gene: TRBV7-9; abundance: .; CDR3aa: CASSLEGRPISGNTIYF; CDR3nt: TGTGCCAGCAGCTTAGAAGGCAGGCCAATCTCTGGAAACACCATATATTTT
j_gene: TRBJ1-2; d_gene: TRBD1; v_gene: TRBV19; abundance: .; CDR3aa: CARTTGAVLDYGYTF; CDR3nt: TGTGCCAGAACGACAGGGGCGGTATTGGACTATGGCTACACCTTC
j_gene: TRBJ2-7; d_gene: TRBD2; v_gene: TRBV27; abundance: .; CDR3aa: CASSLSGLARSYEQYF; CDR3nt: TGTGCCAGCAGTTTATCGGGACTAGCTCGCTCCTACGAGCAGTACTTC